This entry concerns a single T cell receptor (beta chain). Its antigen remains unknown. The data were taken from a study of cytomegalovirus exposure and HLA in healthy donors. Whole-study findings and limits: Per published reports, the classifier diagnosed cytomegalovirus status with high specificity and sensitivity. Highest at DRB1 and lowest at HLA-C, TCR association rates differed among HLA loci in a later analysis.

This CDR3 is built from 13 residues. V was shortened by 7 bases and J by 6 bases, with 13 bases between the two germline ends. CDR1 and CDR2 from the germline V gene are MDHEN and SYDVKM. Vbeta (60) and Jbeta (13) primers were used in the PCR. Clones were read by immunoSEQ multiplex PCR, and TCRdb kept only the in-frame ones, dropping some. There are 180,000 or so clones in the sample; approximately 71% occur only once, and about 7.6% lies in the top ten. This rearrangement joins TRBV28 to TRBJ2-4; D gene uncertain. The origin of this receptor is a woman in her thirties or forties in good health and CMV-seropositive. The source material was PBMCs. CDR3 amino acids: CASIAERPNIQYF. The CDR3 DNA follows: TGTGCCAGCATTGCGGAGCGCCCAAACATTCAGTACTTC.